The clone carrying this T cell receptor beta chain was recorded once. Its antigen is currently unknown. The data stem from a study of human versus mouse CDR3 diversity and MHC coevolution. Study results and caveats: Human T cells were selected on a handful of MHC II alleles. The lowest clonal inequality scores came from most of the three human donors.

Clones were sequenced by immunoSEQ multiplex PCR, and TCRdb holds only the in-frame ones, with some missing. The sample carries around 59,000 clones, approximately 94% recorded once. This CDR3 is built from 15 residues. Germline trimming cut 7 bases from V and 3 bases from J; bases unmatched to any gene: 7. Germline CDR1 and CDR2: SNHLY and FYNNEI. The source material was naive CD4+ T cells from blood. As for subset: CD45RO-negative CD62L-positive naive CD4 T cells. The chain combines TRBV2 with TRBJ2-2, with 8 nucleotides matching TRBD2. The sequence was obtained from a person between 60 and 70 years old in good health. The CDR3 nucleotides read TGTGCCAGCACGGGGGGGGTTGGTTACACCGGGGAGCTGTTTTTT. Translation gives CASTGGVGYTGELFF.